The entry below describes one T cell receptor (beta chain). Its recognized antigen is unknown. No per-base quality is available; no much larger clone lies one base away. Preparation of the library involved PCR. The sequencer listed for this sample is Illumina HiSeq 2500. Molecular barcoding was employed in the preparation of TCR libraries, with unique molecular identifiers being used to normalize TCRbeta repertoire quantification. The public reads were run again by TCRdb, first through fastp at Q25 and then through MiXCR, and only productive beta chains were kept. Here each entry gathers all rows of one CDR3 protein and keeps the most common genes and DNA. The sample includes 500,000 or so distinct CDR3 sequences, with approximately 32% observed a single time. Clones ranked in the top ten supply roughly 2.5% of the sample. This sample is part of a study of T-cell reconstitution after alpha-beta-depleted transplantation in children (dated by TCRdb to about 2016). Regarding the study in general: Using TCR repertoire profiling, the study quantitatively followed how T-cell immune reconstitution unfolded in children after TCRalphabeta/CD19-depleted allogeneic hematopoietic cell transplantation.

V is shortened by 5 bases, J by 0 bases, and the region joining them spans 12 bases. The CDR3 has 15 amino acids, counting the end cysteine and phenylalanine. CDR3 DNA only is kept here, 45 bases in frame from base 1. Based on the germline V gene, the CDR1 and CDR2 sequences are LGHNT and FRNRAP. This clonotype originated in a human donor who donated a stem cell graft to a child with aplastic anemia. The chain uses TRBV12-5 and TRBJ2-3; the D gene is perhaps TRBD1 or TRBD2, as each covers 5 bases. The sequenced sample was PBMCs from the stem cell graft donor, obtained from the stem cell graft. The CDR3 protein: CASGGGTDSTDTQYF. The DNA reads as follows: TGTGCTAGTGGTGGGGGAACGGACAGCACAGATACGCAGTATTTT.